One T cell receptor beta chain is described in this entry. This entry comes from a study of blood T cell repertoires in COVID-19. Germline assignment: CDR1 LNHDA and CDR2 SQIVND (reference sequence). The CDR3 totals 15 residues. V dropped 4 bases and J dropped 3; count of bases not matched to a gene: 6. Produced via immunoSEQ multiplex PCR; TCRdb's table is partial and in-frame only. The table records around 80,000 clones, about 85% of them present only once. The TCR was taken from a human donor in a cohort sampled during active COVID-19. The material sequenced was peripheral blood. The chain is built from TRBV19 and TRBJ1-1; 9 nucleotides line up with TRBD1. CDR3 amino acids: CASSRGTGPHTEAFF. The DNA for the CDR3 is TGTGCCAGTAGTAGAGGGACAGGGCCCCACACTGAAGCTTTCTTT.